The 21 T cell receptor beta chains presented below share a single source sample, sequenced in a study of T-cell reconstitution after alpha-beta-depleted transplantation in children. Preparing the TCRbeta library involved the use of unique molecular identifiers. TCRdb passed the PCR reads through MiXCR, listing each CDR3 protein once. The sample consists of about 600,000 distinct CDR3 sequences, around 13% of them appearing once. Sequenced material: PBMCs, mostly from graft donor cells, taken 360 days after TCRalphabeta/CD19-depleted stem cell transplant. Source of these receptors: a male patient younger than 18 who had a stem cell transplant for acute myeloid leukemia, so the T cells may come from the graft donor.

The chain employs TRBV18 and TRBJ2-7, with TRBD2 as a possible D gene (5 bases). Germline V gene lookup returns CDR1 KGHSH and CDR2 LQKENI. The V gene lost 4 bases and the J gene lost 3 bases, with 13 bases spanning the gap. The CDR3 has 14 amino acids. Here the CDR3 reads CASSHQRILYEQYF. The DNA of the CDR3 is TGTGCCAGCTCACATCAGCGGATCCTCTACGAGCAGTACTTC.

A few counts support this clonotype. This chain connects TRBV29-1 to TRBJ2-7, with 13 bases identical to TRBD2. Germline CDR1 is SQVTM and CDR2 is ANQGSEA. This CDR3 comprises 14 residues. Losses at the gene ends were 6 bases for V and 0 bases for J; bases not matched to a gene: 2. In DNA, the CDR3 is TGCAGCGTGGGGACTAGCGGGGCCTCCTACGAGCAGTACTTC. Its protein is CSVGTSGASYEQYF.

V is TRBV7-2 and J is TRBJ2-7, with a possible D match to TRBD1 (6 bases). Trimming stripped 4 bases from V and 2 bases from J, with 12 bases between. The CDR3 has 14 residues. Germline V gene sequence: CDR1 SGHTA, CDR2 FQGNSA. The CDR3 nucleotides read TGTGCCAGCAGCTCCGACAGGTCCCCCTACGAGCAGTACTTC. It encodes CASSSDRSPYEQYF.

In its sample, this clonotype was seen many times. The chain carries TRBV27 and TRBJ2-7; D not resolved. Germline V lookup: CDR1 MNHEY, CDR2 SMNVEV (reference sequence). This CDR3 is 15 amino acids long. Trimming shortened V by 2 bases and J by 0 bases, and 11 bases separated the two germline ends. The CDR3 DNA reads TGTGCCAGCAGTTTAGCCCCAGTGGGCTCCTACGAGCAGTACTTC. It codes for CASSLAPVGSYEQYF.

This clonotype appeared a few times. The chain combines TRBV24-1 with TRBJ2-3, with TRBD2 matching 9 bases. The germline V gene encodes CDR1 KGHDR and CDR2 SFDVKD. V shed 4 bases, J shed 0 bases, and the junction held 1 base outside the gene matches. This CDR3 spans 15 amino acids. The CDR3 spells CATSELAGSTDTQYF. The CDR3 nucleotides read TGTGCCACCAGTGAACTAGCGGGTAGCACAGATACGCAGTATTTT.

This clonotype was observed a few times. V is TRBV28 and J is TRBJ2-2, with D perhaps matching TRBD2 (5 bases). V lost 4 bases and J 7 bases, leaving 22 bases between the germline ends. The germline V gene has CDR1 MDHEN and CDR2 SYDVKM. The length of the CDR3 is 17 residues. CDR3 DNA sequence: TGTGCCAGCAGTTACCCCGGGGTGGGTATGGGAGTCGGGGAGCTGTTTTTT. Protein: CASSYPGVGMGVGELFF.

This clonotype was detected ten times or more. The J gene is TRBJ2-7, the V gene TRBV6-5; 8 bases map to TRBD2. Germline CDR1 is MNHEY and CDR2 is SVGAGI. The CDR3 runs to 15 residues. The J segment lost 1 base and the V segment lost 4 bases, leaving 6 bases of the junction unmatched. CDR3 protein: CASSFLAGGSYEQYF. As DNA, the CDR3 is TGTGCCAGCAGTTTCCTGGCGGGAGGTTCCTACGAGCAGTACTTC.

V is TRBV7-2 and J is TRBJ2-7, with D possibly TRBD2 on 5 matching bases. Trimming cost V 5 bases and J 0 bases, with 14 bases left between them. This CDR3 has 15 residues. The germline V gene encodes CDR1 SGHTA and CDR2 FQGNSA. The CDR3 reads CASSETYAGSYEQYF. The CDR3 coding sequence is TGTGCCAGCAGCGAAACGTACGCGGGCTCCTACGAGCAGTACTTC.

The CDR3 loop reads CAWSVPPTYEQYF. The DNA of the CDR3 is TGTGCCTGGAGTGTACCCCCAACCTACGAGCAGTACTTC. The chain uses TRBV30 and TRBJ2-7; D not certain. Germline CDR1 reads GTSNPN; CDR2 reads SVGIG (reference sequence). V lost 0 bases to trimming and J lost 2 bases, with 8 bases between them. This CDR3 is built from 13 residues.

This clonotype was counted between two and nine times. The chain recombines TRBV20-1 with TRBJ2-7; D is possibly TRBD2 (6 bases). Between the trimmed V and J ends, which lost 5 bases and 2 bases, there was a span of 13 bases. The CDR3 is made up of 13 amino acids. Germline V gene sequence: CDR1 DFQATT, CDR2 SNEGSKA (reference sequence). CDR3 bases: TGCAGTGCTCCCGGGACTGGAACCTACGAGCAGTACTTC. Residues: CSAPGTGTYEQYF.

This sequence joins TRBV20-1 and TRBJ1-4, with TRBD1 as a possible D gene (6 bases). This CDR3 region has 13 residues. The germline V gene encodes CDR1 DFQATT and CDR2 SNEGSKA (reference sequence). Trimming pared 5 bases from V and 10 bases from J, leaving 17 bases between. CDR3 nucleotide sequence: TGCAGTGCTTTATACAGTGGAGGGGGAAAACTGTTTTTT. This sequence encodes CSALYSGGGKLFF.

The chain combines TRBV6-5 with TRBJ2-1; D is ambiguous. CDR3 length: 16 residues. Deletions cut 1 base from V and 4 bases from J, with 14 bases between. Germline V gene sequence: CDR1 MNHEY, CDR2 SVGAGI. CDR3 in DNA: TGTGCCAGCAGTTACTGGCCCCGGGCATGGTACAATGAGCAGTTCTTC. It is translated as CASSYWPRAWYNEQFF.

This clonotype was picked up a small number of times. The chain joins TRBV20-1 to TRBJ2-7; 7 nucleotides match TRBD1. V shed 7 bases and J 6 bases; nucleotides not matched to a gene: 18. Germline V CDR1 and CDR2: DFQATT, SNEGSKA (reference sequence). This CDR3 spans 15 amino acids. CDR3 in amino acids: CSVDSAGTGVREQYF. The CDR3 bases are TGCAGTGTCGACTCAGCCGGTACAGGGGTTCGCGAGCAGTACTTC.

This clonotype was counted a few times. The chain employs TRBV29-1 and TRBJ2-1, with D possibly matching TRBD2 (6 bases). Germline V lookup: CDR1 SQVTM, CDR2 ANQGSEA. Between the trimmed V and J ends, which lost 6 bases and 8 bases, there was a span of 20 bases. The CDR3 spans 14 residues. The chain's CDR3 is CSVLLGGSRDEQFF. CDR3 sequence (DNA): TGCAGCGTCCTTCTTGGGGGGAGCAGGGATGAGCAGTTCTTC.

This chain connects TRBV5-1 to TRBJ2-4, with D possibly matching TRBD2 (6 bases). The CDR3 runs to 16 residues. V lost 3 bases, J lost 6 bases, and 19 bases lay in between. Germline CDR1 is SGHRS and CDR2 is YFSETQ. The CDR3 here is CASSSEAGTRINIQYF. The CDR3 region has the DNA TGCGCCAGCAGCTCGGAGGCCGGGACTCGCATAAACATTCAGTACTTC.

This clonotype was observed a handful of times. The chain links TRBV7-2 to TRBJ2-3; D ambiguous. The V and J ends lost 5 bases and 4 bases respectively, with 10 bases between them. The CDR3 consists of 13 residues. CDR1 and CDR2 from the germline V gene are SGHTA and FQGNSA. This CDR3 reads CASSILMPDTQYF. In DNA form, the CDR3 reads TGTGCCAGCAGCATATTGATGCCAGATACGCAGTATTTT. The variable domain in full, with the rest retrieved from reference TRBV7-2 and TRBJ2-3, is GAGVSQSPSNKVTEKGKDVELRCDPISGHTALYWYRQSLGQGLEFLIYFQGNSAPDKSGLPSDRFSAERTGGSVSTLTIQRTQQEDSAVYLCASSILMPDTQYFGPGTRLTVL.

This sequence joins TRBV5-1 and TRBJ2-2; D is unclear. Trimming removed 1 base at V and 3 bases at J, with 16 bases between. CDR3 length equals 17 residues. Germline CDR1 SGHRS, CDR2 YFSETQ. In DNA form, the CDR3 reads TGCGCCAGCAGCTTGCAAAGGTGGCGCGCGGACACCGGGGAGCTGTTTTTT. This sequence encodes CASSLQRWRADTGELFF.

This clonotype occurred a few times. This chain uses TRBV11-3 with TRBJ2-5, with D uncertain. CDR3 length equals 12 residues. Germline loops: CDR1 SGHNT, CDR2 YENEEA. V shed 9 bases and J shed 1 base, with 9 bases lying between them. The CDR3, as DNA: TGTGCCAGTAAACAGCCCCAAGAGACCCAGTACTTC. This translates into CASKQPQETQYF.

This clonotype was recorded at least ten times. The chain is built from TRBV12-3 or TRBV12-4 and TRBJ2-5, with D possibly matching TRBD1 (5 bases). This CDR3 comprises 13 residues. Between the trimmed V and J ends, which lost 7 bases and 1 base, there was a span of 10 bases. CDR3 amino acids: CASTGHAQETQYF. The DNA for the CDR3 is TGTGCCAGCACAGGACACGCCCAAGAGACCCAGTACTTC.

This clonotype was observed many times. This chain connects TRBV28 to TRBJ2-1; D not certain. CDR1 MDHEN and CDR2 SYDVKM come from the germline V gene. This CDR3 is 14 amino acids long. V was shortened by 4 bases and J by 9 bases, with 16 bases between the two germline ends. CDR3 region: CASSSPPAPSEQFF. The CDR3 region has the DNA TGTGCCAGCAGTTCCCCTCCGGCCCCCAGTGAGCAGTTCTTC.

This sequence joins TRBV7-2 and TRBJ2-7; 8 bases line up with TRBD1. Trimming removed 5 bases from V and 6 bases from J; junction bases left unmatched: 6. The CDR3 has 13 residues. Germline-derived CDR1 and CDR2 are SGHTA and FQGNSA. The CDR3 region has the DNA TGTGCCAGCAGCCCTTCACAGGGGGTCGAGCAGTACTTC. Translated, it gives CASSPSQGVEQYF.